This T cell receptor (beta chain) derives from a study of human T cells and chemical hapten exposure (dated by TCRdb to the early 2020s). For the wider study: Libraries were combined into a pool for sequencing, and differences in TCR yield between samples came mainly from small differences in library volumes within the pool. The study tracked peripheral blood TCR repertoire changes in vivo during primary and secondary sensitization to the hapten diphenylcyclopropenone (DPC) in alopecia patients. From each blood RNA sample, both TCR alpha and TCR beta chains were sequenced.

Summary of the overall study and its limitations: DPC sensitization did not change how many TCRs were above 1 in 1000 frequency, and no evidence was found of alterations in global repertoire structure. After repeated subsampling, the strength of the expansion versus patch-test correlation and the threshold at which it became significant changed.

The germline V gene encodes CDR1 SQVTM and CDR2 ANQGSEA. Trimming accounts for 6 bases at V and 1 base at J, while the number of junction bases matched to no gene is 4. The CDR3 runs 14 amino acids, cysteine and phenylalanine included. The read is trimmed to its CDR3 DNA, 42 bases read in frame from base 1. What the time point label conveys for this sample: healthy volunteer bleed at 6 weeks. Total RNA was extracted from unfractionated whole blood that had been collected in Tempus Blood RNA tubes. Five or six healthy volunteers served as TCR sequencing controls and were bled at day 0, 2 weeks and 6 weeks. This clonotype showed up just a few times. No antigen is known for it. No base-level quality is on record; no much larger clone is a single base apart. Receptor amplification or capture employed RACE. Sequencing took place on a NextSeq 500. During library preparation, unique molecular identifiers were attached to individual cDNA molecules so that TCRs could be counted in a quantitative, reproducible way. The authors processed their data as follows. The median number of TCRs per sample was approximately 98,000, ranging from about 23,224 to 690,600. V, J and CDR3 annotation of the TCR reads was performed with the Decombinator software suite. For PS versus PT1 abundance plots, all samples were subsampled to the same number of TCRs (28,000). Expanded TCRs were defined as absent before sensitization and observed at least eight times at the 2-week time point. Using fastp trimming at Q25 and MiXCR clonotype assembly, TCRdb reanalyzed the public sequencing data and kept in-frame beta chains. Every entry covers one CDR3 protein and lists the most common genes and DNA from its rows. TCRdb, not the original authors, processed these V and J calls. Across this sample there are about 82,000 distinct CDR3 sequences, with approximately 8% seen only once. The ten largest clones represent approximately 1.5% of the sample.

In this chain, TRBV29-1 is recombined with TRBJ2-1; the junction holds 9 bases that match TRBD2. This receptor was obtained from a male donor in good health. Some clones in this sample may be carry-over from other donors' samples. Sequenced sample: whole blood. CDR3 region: CSVESGRSYNEQFF. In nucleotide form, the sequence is TGCAGCGTCGAGAGCGGGAGGTCCTACAATGAGCAGTTCTTC.